Listed below are T cell receptor beta chains from one sample, sequenced in a study of blood T cell repertoires in COVID-19. Clones were sequenced by immunoSEQ multiplex PCR, and TCRdb holds only the in-frame ones, with some missing. The table has roughly 220,000 clones, 90% seen once. Sequenced input: PBMCs or T cells enriched from blood (not recorded which). The receptors here all came from a man aged 30-40 years who had been exposed to COVID-19. The CDR3 runs from the conserved cysteine through the conserved F or W. A D gene is named only where the DNA matches it firmly. Only some rows state a clone size, as once, few, many or a class for expanded clones.

cdr3_nt,cdr3_aa,clone_size,j_call,v_call,d_call,cdr3_length
TGTGCCAGCAGCGTAGGAGGGGACAGGGAAACCTACGAGCAGTACTTC,CASSVGGDRETYEQYF,many,TRBJ2-7,TRBV9,TRBD1,16
TGCGCCAGCAGCCTTGAGACTACTCACTACGAGCAGTACTTC,CASSLETTHYEQYF,.,TRBJ2-7,TRBV4-1,.,14
TGCGCCAGCAGCCCCCGATTCCCGGGAGAAGATGGCTACACCTTC,CASSPRFPGEDGYTF,.,TRBJ1-2,TRBV4-1,.,15
TGTGCCAGCAGCTTAGGATATGCGACAGGGGATACGGGAAACATTCAGTACTTC,CASSLGYATGDTGNIQYF,.,TRBJ2-4,TRBV11-2,TRBD1,18
TGTGCCAGCACCCGCAGCGTGGACTATGGCTACACCTTC,CASTRSVDYGYTF,.,TRBJ1-2,TRBV5-6,.,13
TGTGCCAGCAGACCCACCCCCGGGGGGGGCCTATTTGAGACCCAGTACTTC,CASRPTPGGGLFETQYF,.,TRBJ2-5,TRBV7-6,TRBD2,17
TGTGCCAGCAGCTCAGACAGAACCTACGAGCAGTACTTC,CASSSDRTYEQYF,.,TRBJ2-7,TRBV7-2,.,13
TGTGCCAGCAGCCAAGTAAAGCTTCCGGGAACAGGGCCCTCACCCCTCCACTTT,CASSQVKLPGTGPSPLHF,.,TRBJ1-6,TRBV4-2,.,18
TGCGCCAGCAATAGCGGGGAGCCCCCCTACGAGCAGTACTTC,CASNSGEPPYEQYF,.,TRBJ2-7,TRBV5-1,TRBD2,14
TGTGCCTGGAGTGTAACAGTTAGCAATCAGCCCCAGCATTTT,CAWSVTVSNQPQHF,.,TRBJ1-5,TRBV30,.,14
TGTGCCACCAGCAGAGATCGCGGCAGTAACTATGGCTACACCTTC,CATSRDRGSNYGYTF,.,TRBJ1-2,TRBV15,.,15
TGTGCCAGCAGCTCAGCTACAGGGTTAGTTGCAGATACGCAGTATTTT,CASSSATGLVADTQYF,.,TRBJ2-3,TRBV7-8,.,16
TGCGCCAGCAGCTTGCGGGGGGACTCTACCTACAATGAGCAGTTCTTC,CASSLRGDSTYNEQFF,once,TRBJ2-1,TRBV5-1,TRBD2,16